This T cell receptor (beta chain) was recorded in a study of T cells in Graves' hyperthyroidism and ophthalmopathy. Study findings and constraints: Patients with ophthalmopathy were separated from those with stable hyperthyroidism by a 13 V-J model. The model made its ophthalmopathy prediction, and onset followed a median approximately 6 months later.

TCR beta CDR3 region amplification was performed from RNA transcripts. The TCR CDR3 first-round RT-PCR relied on the HTBI primer set. MiXCR, applied by TCRdb to the multiplex PCR reads, yields one record per CDR3 protein. The sample consists of about 500,000 distinct CDR3 sequences, about 15% of them appearing once. Germline CDR1 and CDR2: ENHRY and SYGVKD. This CDR3 is 14 amino acids long. After removal of 3 bases from V and 9 bases from J, the junction contained 8 bases not matched to a gene. Points on this clonotype: Its target is not known.

The source of this sequence is a woman under 30 with Graves' hyperthyroidism. Sequencing was done on a sample of blood. This sequence joins TRBV10-3 and TRBJ1-5; 7 nucleotides align to TRBD1. CDR3 nucleotide sequence: TGTGCCATCAGTGAATGGGACAGCCAAGGGCCCCAGCATTTT. Translated: CAISEWDSQGPQHF.